These 16 T cell receptor beta chains share one sample of origin, sequenced in a study of regulatory T cells in long-lasting Graves disease. Time point noted: persistent/refractory GD, antithyroid drugs over 5 years with positive TRAb. PBMC RNA served as the TCR library source. Relying on iRepertoire HTBI primers and Arm-PCR of CDR3 regions, the team built TCR beta libraries. TCRdb re-called the multiplex PCR reads with MiXCR, one entry per CDR3 protein. The table lists over 650,000 distinct CDR3 sequences, 25% to 35% of them singletons, with 35% to 55% in the top ten. The material sequenced was peripheral blood mononuclear cells (PBMCs), taken when the disease was refractory, from a patient treated with antithyroid drugs. The source is a female donor with Graves disease.

V is TRBV30 and J is TRBJ1-2, with D perhaps matching TRBD1 (6 bases). Germline loops: CDR1 GTSNPN, CDR2 SVGIG (reference sequence). Trimming left V 3 bases short and J 5 bases short, with 19 bases between. This CDR3 has 15 residues. The CDR3 is CAWSVPRTGRYGYTF. The CDR3 DNA reads as TGTGCCTGGAGCGTACCCCGCACAGGGAGATATGGCTACACCTTC.

A remark on this clonotype: One junction end does not reproduce the germline sequence, and a read error may be involved. CDR3 in amino acids: CTSSRDRLNYEQYF. The CDR3 DNA follows: TGTACCAGCAGTCGGGACAGGTTGAATTACGAGCAGTACTTC. This chain uses TRBV12-3 or TRBV12-4 with TRBJ2-7; 8 bases are a match to TRBD1. The CDR3 runs 14 residues.

There are a few counts of this clonotype. This rearrangement joins TRBV5-1 to TRBJ2-7, with TRBD2 matching 7 bases. CDR3 length: 14 amino acids. Germline loops: CDR1 SGHRS, CDR2 YFSETQ. V was pared by 2 bases and J by 4 bases, with 6 bases of the junction left unmatched. The DNA of the CDR3 is TGCGCCAGCAGCTTCGGACTAGATCCATACGAGCAGTACTTC. Amino acids: CASSFGLDPYEQYF.

The rearrangement uses TRBV7-9 and TRBJ1-4; tentative D call: TRBD1 (6 bases). The germline CDR1 and CDR2 sequences are SEHNR and FQNEAQ (reference sequence). Trimming took 1 base from V and 6 from J, leaving 15 bases between them. The CDR3 spans 16 residues. This CDR3 is CASSLDGQREDEKLFF. CDR3 DNA sequence: TGTGCCAGCAGCTTAGACGGACAGCGGGAGGATGAAAAACTGTTTTTT.

This clonotype was found many times. The chain couples TRBV28 to TRBJ1-4, with D possibly matching TRBD1 (6 bases). The germline V and J ends were trimmed by 3 bases and 5 bases, with 13 bases remaining between them. Germline lookup yields CDR1 MDHEN and CDR2 SYDVKM. This CDR3 spans 15 amino acids. CDR3 in DNA: TGTGCCAGCAGTTTGCGGCAGGGGCGAAATGAAAAACTGTTTTTT. Residues: CASSLRQGRNEKLFF.

This clonotype has only a few counts. The chain is built from TRBV19 and TRBJ2-7; the match to TRBD2 covers 12 bases. CDR3 size: 14 residues. With V trimmed by 3 bases and J by 5 bases, 2 bases remained unmatched. CDR1 is LNHDA and CDR2 is SQIVND in the germline V gene (reference sequence). The CDR3 region has the DNA TGTGCCAGTAGTATGACTAGCGGGAGCGACGAGCAGTACTTC. It is translated as CASSMTSGSDEQYF.

J is TRBJ1-1 and V is TRBV7-6; D is perhaps TRBD1 (5 bases). The CDR3 extends over 14 amino acids. With 5 bases removed from V and 2 bases from J, the gap between germline ends came to 12 bases. Germline assignment: CDR1 SGHVS and CDR2 FNYEAQ. The DNA of the CDR3 is TGTGCCAGCAGCCTACAGGAGTCAAACACTGAAGCTTTCTTT. Its protein is CASSLQESNTEAFF.

The chain has TRBV20-1 and TRBJ1-1; the D gene is possibly TRBD1 (5 bases). The CDR3 totals 13 residues. Germline CDR1 DFQATT, CDR2 SNEGSKA (reference sequence). Trimming took off 5 bases at V and 0 bases at J, with 10 bases between the two ends. The CDR3 region has the DNA TGCAGTGCTCCGGACAAGCTGAACACTGAAGCTTTCTTT. The encoded protein is CSAPDKLNTEAFF.

The gene calls are TRBV27 and TRBJ2-2, with D unresolved. Trimming removed 2 bases from V and 0 bases from J, with 7 bases in between. Looked up from germline, CDR1 is MNHEY and CDR2 is SMNVEV (reference sequence). The CDR3 runs to 15 residues. DNA for the CDR3: TGTGCCAGCAGTTTACGACGGTCGAACACCGGGGAGCTGTTTTTT. It yields the protein CASSLRRSNTGELFF.

About this clonotype: Germline and junction disagree at one end, which may indicate a read error. The chain joins TRBV19 to TRBJ1-1, with D unresolved. CDR1 and CDR2 from the germline V gene are LNHDA and SQIVND (reference sequence). The CDR3 length is 13 residues. The CDR3 spells CASSIRANTEAFF. CDR3 nucleotide sequence: TGTGCCAGCAGTATCCGGGCGAACACTGAAGCTTTCTTT.

The rearrangement uses TRBV10-3 and TRBJ2-5; 10 bases fit TRBD2. CDR1 is ENHRY, CDR2 SYGVKD, per germline. The V and J ends lost 6 bases and 1 base, in that order; junction bases with no gene match: 8. CDR3 length: 16 residues. The CDR3 DNA reads TGTGCCATCAGGGCGGCTAGCGGGAGTGGCCAAGAGACCCAGTACTTC. This sequence encodes CAIRAASGSGQETQYF.

The chain uses TRBV5-1 and TRBJ1-1; D not resolved. From germline, CDR1 is SGHRS and CDR2 YFSETQ. The CDR3 has 13 amino acids. The V end was cut by 4 bases, the J end by 1 base, with 8 bases between. This CDR3 is CASSQDGNTEAFF. In nucleotides, the CDR3 is TGCGCCAGCAGCCAGGACGGGAACACTGAAGCTTTCTTT.

The chain combines TRBV5-1 with TRBJ2-5, with D hard to call. V was pared by 9 bases and J by 3 bases, with 15 bases between. Germline loops: CDR1 SGHRS, CDR2 YFSETQ. This CDR3 is 13 amino acids long. This CDR3 is CAKSGRDKETQYF. The CDR3 DNA follows: TGCGCCAAATCCGGACGAGACAAAGAGACCCAGTACTTC.

This clonotype has a count of ten or more. V gene TRBV3-1 combines with J gene TRBJ2-5; 11 nucleotides align to TRBD1. CDR1 and CDR2 from the germline V gene are LGHDT and YNNKEL (reference sequence). The CDR3 is 16 amino acids. Unmatched junction bases numbered 5, after V lost 1 base and J lost 4 bases. The DNA of the CDR3 is TGTGCCAGCAGCCAAGCCAAGGACAGGGGGCGAGAGACCCAGTACTTC. Its translation is CASSQAKDRGRETQYF.

The chain carries TRBV19 and TRBJ1-5; no definite D call. The germline V gene has CDR1 LNHDA and CDR2 SQIVND (reference sequence). This CDR3 is built from 12 residues. Trimming cost V 6 bases and J 7 bases, with 10 bases left between them. This CDR3 reads CASRAYRQPQHF. The CDR3 coding sequence is TGTGCCAGTAGGGCGTACAGACAGCCCCAGCATTTT.

This clonotype occurred many times. V usage is TRBV20-1 and J usage is TRBJ2-5; a possible D gene is TRBD2 (6 bases). V lost 6 bases to trimming and J lost 4 bases, with 27 bases between them. Germline values: CDR1 DFQATT, CDR2 SNEGSKA (reference sequence). The CDR3 contains 17 residues. CDR3 bases: TGCAGTGCCCGAAAAATGGGGCGGAGGGAGGATTCAGAGACCCAGTACTTC. Translating gives CSARKMGRREDSETQYF.